The rows below give T cell receptor beta chains drawn from one sample of a study of cytomegalovirus exposure and HLA in healthy donors. This table comes from immunoSEQ multiplex PCR, and its TCRdb copy is limited to in-frame clones, with some not included. The table records 150,000 to 200,000 clones, roughly 84% of them present only once. The specimen sequenced was PBMCs. The receptors shown here come from a man aged 25 to 40 in good health and CMV-seropositive. Both conserved end residues are part of each CDR3. A D gene is named only where the DNA matches it firmly. Part of the rows lack a size; the others show once, few, many or a class for expanded clones.

v_gene	abundance	j_gene	d_gene	CDR3aa	CDR3nt
TRBV28	-	TRBJ1-1	TRBD1	CASSSGQGSTEAFF	TGTGCCAGCAGTTCGGGACAGGGTAGCACTGAAGCTTTCTTT
TRBV7-2	-	TRBJ2-7	-	CASSLRTGAYEQYF	TGTGCCAGCAGCTTACGAACAGGTGCCTACGAGCAGTACTTC
TRBV6-5	-	TRBJ2-7	-	CASSSYGSQRDEQYF	TGTGCCAGCAGTTCCTACGGGTCCCAGCGCGACGAGCAGTACTTC
TRBV4-3	once	TRBJ2-3	-	CASTQNSASTDTQYF	TGCGCCAGCACCCAAAACTCCGCTAGCACAGATACGCAGTATTTT
TRBV29-1	few	TRBJ1-2	-	CSVAPRGGTNYGYTF	TGCAGCGTTGCCCCCCGCGGGGGGACTAACTATGGCTACACCTTC
TRBV11-2	-	TRBJ1-1	-	CASSLVARVAFF	TGTGCCAGCAGCTTAGTAGCCAGAGTAGCTTTCTTT
TRBV6-4	-	TRBJ2-2	TRBD1	CASSRDRGQSGELFF	TGTGCCAGCAGTAGGGACAGGGGGCAATCCGGGGAGCTGTTTTTT
TRBV19	-	TRBJ2-5	-	CASSPRVDAGTQYF	TGTGCCAGTAGCCCCCGGGTCGACGCGGGGACCCAGTACTTC
TRBV19	-	TRBJ1-6	TRBD1	CASSPPGQSRLNSPLHF	TGTGCCAGTAGTCCACCGGGACAGTCAAGGTTGAATTCACCCCTCCACTTT
TRBV5-1	-	TRBJ2-1	-	CASRDRDKDSNEQFF	TGCGCCAGCAGAGACCGGGACAAAGATTCCAATGAGCAGTTCTTC
TRBV29-1	once	TRBJ2-5	TRBD2	CSVGRRAGEGVYF	TGCAGCGTGGGGCGGAGGGCGGGAGAAGGGGTGTACTTC